Ten or more counts support the clone carrying this T cell receptor (beta chain). The target antigen is unknown. The CDR3 length is 15 residues. The V gene's germline CDR1 is MNHEY and CDR2 SMNVEV (reference sequence). V dropped 8 bases and J dropped 0 bases, with 14 bases sitting between them. Each CDR3 protein is one row after TCRdb ran MiXCR on the 5' RACE reads. This repertoire shows 150,000 to 200,000 distinct CDR3 sequences, over 10% found once; its top ten account for approximately 11%. This sample is drawn from a study of CD8 T cells in ankylosing spondylitis. General study results and limits: Matched ankylosing spondylitis synovial fluid reportedly showed significant enrichment of disease-linked clones.

This chain uses TRBV27 with TRBJ2-1; weak D call: TRBD2 (5 bases). The source of this sequence is a female donor with ankylosing spondylitis or in good health (not recorded which). Sequencing was carried out using blood, either unsorted or a sorted T cell fraction (not recorded which). CDR3 bases: TGTGCCAGCGGTCGCAGAAGCGGCTCCTACAATGAGCAGTTCTTC. Protein product: CASGRRSGSYNEQFF.